This entry is about one T cell receptor (beta chain). This clone has a single count. Its specific antigen is unknown. Base qualities are not provided; no much larger clone lies one nucleotide away. Healthy HIV-negative adults with no recently reported acute infections or vaccinations were included as donors. All donors were Caucasian adults living in Nashville, Tennessee, USA. CD4+ T cells were enriched by magnetic negative selection, after which naive cells were positively selected on CD45RA and the negative fraction was taken as the memory subset. Blood was collected by leukapheresis, and PBMCs were isolated by Ficoll-Histopaque density gradient centrifugation and then cryopreserved in liquid nitrogen vapor phase. Analytical flow cytometry was used to check the purity and quantity of every magnetically sorted T cell population. Each sorted fraction had its genomic DNA isolated and then quantified by UV absorbance on a Nanodrop 2000c.

The CDR3 goes from the cysteine to the phenylalanine over 12 residues. CDR3 DNA only is kept here, 36 bases in frame from base 1. According to the germline V gene, CDR1 reads MNHEY and CDR2 reads SVGAGI. For this chain, trimming is 7 bases at the V end and 4 bases at the J end, and the number of junction bases without a gene match is 2. The data were obtained in a study of shared clonotypes between healthy human individuals (TCRdb year 2020). Context from the whole study: Two women and a few men aged 18 to 49 years were included in the cohort. For each donor, CD4 naive and CD4 memory were each run on three plates, CD8 naive on two plates, and CD8 memory on one plate. Libraries were prepared and TCR repertoires were sequenced by different laboratories using diverse techniques, in order to increase sequencing depth and limit assay-specific biases. The study deeply sequenced blood TCR repertoires of about 5 healthy adults to estimate repertoire size and the extent of clonotype sharing between individuals. Each donor's leukapheresis produced roughly between roughly 0.94 and 9.5 billion PBMCs. Here is what the overall study found, with its caveats: Clonotypes shared by all four sorted-subset donors showed higher generation probabilities than non-shared clonotypes. Pairwise subsampling indicated that sequencing depth was expected to affect the degree of clonotype sharing among donors. Incomplete sequencing was indicated by rarefaction of sorted-subset datasets, despite the large sequencing depth. Because the study included a small number of donors, the genetic and exposure-history diversity represented was limited. Sampling was restricted to blood, and TCR repertoires in tissues likely differ from the TCR repertoires found in blood. Larger estimated clonotype richness was generally found for naive subsets than for memory subsets. Approximately 5% of naive CD4, around 4% of naive CD8, approximately 2% of memory CD4, and around 0.42% of memory CD8 clonotypes were shared across several donors.

Using the deep immunoSEQ assay, TCR CDR3 regions were amplified from genomic DNA by multiplex PCR. For each cell subset, the extracted genomic DNA was distributed evenly across all wells of several immunoSEQ 96-well plates, and each plate served as one replicate. Each replicate PCR for sorted subsets received approximately 220 ng genomic DNA, equal to tens of thousands of T cell genomes. Purified libraries were quantified with a Qubit 3.0 fluorometer, sized on a Bioanalyzer 2100, and re-quantified with the KAPA Library Quantification kit. Every immunoSEQ 96-well plate was sequenced on a separate single-read 150-cycle Illumina NextSeq 550 flow cell. On the authors' methods: Because the immunoSEQ output held only junctional sequences and lacked quality scores, the filtering could not match the filtering applied to full-length reads. Sequences were annotated with PyIR, a Python wrapper for IgBLAST v1.9, using IMGT germline references to assign V/J genes and CDR3. Any read was removed if the V/J assignment was weak (E-value above 1e-6), the CDR3 was missing, or the read contained stop codons, out-of-frame junctions, or ambiguous translated residues. V3J clonotypes were defined by identical inferred V gene, J gene, and CDR3 amino acid sequence. Percentage overlap between repertoires was calculated by dividing the number of shared unique clonotypes by the size of the smaller repertoire. RTK rarefaction, the Chao1 estimator, and Recon v2.1 estimates of unobserved clonotypes were used to assess repertoire richness. For all TCRbeta clonotypes obtained by the gDNA method from a few donors, generation probabilities were computed with OLGA. TCRdb stores this immuneACCESS table with in-frame sequences only. Part of the clones is absent; in the studies checked, under half of the shortfall reflects unresolved V genes, and no reason is known for the rest. V, J and clone size are taken as reported in that table, and D and trimming were inferred from the DNA itself. Here the sample has some 900,000 clones; less than 85% occur a single time. The ten largest account for around 1.4% of the sample.

The sample taken for sequencing was memory CD4+ T cells sorted from blood. What this sample's cell subset or site label stands for: CD45RA-negative fraction. This chain is built from TRBV6-5 and TRBJ1-2; TRBD1 aligns with 8 central bases. This receptor was taken from a man between 18 and 29 years old in good health. The nucleotide sequence reads TGTGCCAGCAAGGGACAGGTCTATGGCTACACCTTC. Its amino acids are CASKGQVYGYTF.